The 5 T cell receptor beta chains reported below all come from one sample, sequenced in a study of post-analysis software for immune sequencing data (dated by TCRdb to between 2014 and 2016). Preparation of the library involved PCR. The sequencer was an Illumina HiSeq 2500. Unique molecular identifiers were incorporated into TCR beta cDNA libraries to reduce PCR and sequencing biases. TCRdb trimmed the raw reads at Q25, called clones with MiXCR and kept productive beta chains. Every CDR3 protein is listed once, alongside the most common genes and DNA of its rows. The table for this sample lists roughly 200,000 distinct CDR3 sequences; 29% of them were counted only once. Of the sample, about 3.4% falls within the top ten clones. Overall study results and their limits: Patients showed significantly higher frequencies than controls for a handful of TRBV segments, among them TRBV5-6, TRBV5-1 and TRBV20-1.

These receptors' targets are unknown. The specimen was blood. These receptors originate from a girl younger than 18 with multiple sclerosis.

This clonotype was detected ten times or more. The chain links TRBV7-9 to TRBJ2-4; 8 positions match TRBD1. The J call may be in error: the DNA end matches TRBJ2-7 better. Germline V gene data show CDR1 as SEHNR and CDR2 as FQNEAQ (reference sequence). The length of the CDR3 is 16 residues. In DNA, the CDR3 is TGTGCCAGCAGCAACCCGACGGACAGGGACGGTCACGAGCAGTACTTC. Translating gives CASSNPTDRDGHEQYF.

This clonotype was seen a few times. This may be a read error: a much more frequent sequence differs by one nucleotide. The J gene is TRBJ2-7, the V gene TRBV29-1; tentatively, D is TRBD2 (5 bases). The J call may be wrong; the DNA end is better matched by TRBJ2-5. The V gene's germline CDR1 is SQVTM and CDR2 ANQGSEA. CDR3 size: 11 residues. The CDR3, as DNA: TGCAGCGTGAAATCGGGGGAGACCCAGTACTTC. Its translation is CSVKSGETQYF.

This clonotype has a handful of counts. V usage is TRBV12-3 or TRBV12-4 and J usage is TRBJ1-1; perhaps TRBD1 as D (5 bases). Deletions cut 2 bases from V and 7 bases from J, with 20 bases between. The CDR3 runs 16 residues. The CDR3 coding sequence is TGTGCCAGCAGTTTACCCCGGGGGGGGAATAAAATTGAAGCTTTCTTT. Protein: CASSLPRGGNKIEAFF.

This clonotype was counted a few times. A much bigger clone sits one base away, suggesting this may be a read error. This chain uses TRBV7-9 with TRBJ1-4, with 10 bases identical to TRBD1. The CDR3 is 13 amino acids. The trim removed 11 bases at V and 6 bases at J, leaving 6 bases unmatched. Germline V gene data show CDR1 as SEHNR and CDR2 as FQNEAQ (reference sequence). The DNA of the CDR3 is TGTGCCGCCAGGACAGGGGGGGATGAAAAACTGTTTTTT. It translates to CAARTGGDEKLFF.

This clonotype was observed many times. The gene calls are TRBV5-1 and TRBJ2-1, with 9 bases identical to TRBD1. V was pared by 0 bases and J by 12 bases, with 7 bases of the junction left unmatched. This CDR3 is 14 amino acids long. Germline assignment: CDR1 SGHRS and CDR2 YFSETQ. The CDR3 spells CASSLEGQGSGQFF. The CDR3, as DNA: TGCGCCAGCAGCTTGGAGGGACAGGGTTCCGGGCAGTTCTTC.